The entry that follows covers one T cell receptor beta chain sequence. The sample originates from a study of blood T cell repertoires in COVID-19. About the study: Acute and convalescent COVID-19 specimens originated in the United States, Italy and Spain. In each case, the material was cDNA or gDNA derived from T cells, B-cell-depleted T cells, or PBMCs.

In germline, CDR1 is SEHNR, CDR2 FQNEAQ (reference sequence). The CDR3 consists of 16 residues. Trimming shortened V by 1 base and J by 3 bases, and 15 bases separated the two germline ends. As originally analysed: The assay estimated nucleated cells by amplifying reference gene primers. Clones were sequenced by immunoSEQ multiplex PCR, and TCRdb holds only the in-frame ones, with some missing. V, J and clone size reflect that table, while D and trimming were determined from the DNA. The data hold some 200,000 clones, with approximately 80% observed a single time. Sequenced material: peripheral blood. This receptor was identified in a man over 45 with active or convalescent COVID-19. The chain uses TRBV7-9 and TRBJ1-2, with D perhaps matching TRBD1 (5 bases). The CDR3 sequence: CASSLGVAGPDYGYTF. The CDR3 DNA follows: TGTGCCAGCAGCTTAGGAGTGGCGGGGCCCGACTATGGCTACACCTTC.